This T cell receptor (beta chain) was sequenced during a study of blood T cell repertoires in COVID-19. Libraries were prepared by immunoSEQ multiplex PCR; TCRdb keeps only in-frame clonotypes and omits some of them. Of fewer than 250,000 clones in the sample, 70% to 90% were seen once. The CDR3 runs to 11 residues. V lost 8 bases to trimming and J lost 11 bases, with 12 bases between them. In germline, CDR1 is MNHEY, CDR2 SVGAGI. The chain couples TRBV6-5 to TRBJ2-2; D gene unclear. The specimen sequenced was peripheral blood. The clonotype was recovered from a man aged 30 to 45 with COVID-19, enrolled during active disease. The CDR3 coding sequence is TGTGCCAGCGGATGGCAGCGAGAGCTGTTTTTT. Amino acid sequence: CASGWQRELFF.